This T cell receptor beta chain was documented in a study of beta chain features in type 1 diabetes. For the study at large: All samples yielded 107,917,701 examined sorted cells.

This clone was recorded a few times. Expressed TCRB transcripts were sequenced because the isolated RNA had all been reverse transcribed beforehand. The data were produced by immunoSEQ multiplex PCR, yet TCRdb's version contains in-frame clones alone and is incomplete. The data contain 200,000 to 250,000 clones, over 9.5% of them seen just once; the ten biggest clones take up around 0.031%. From germline, CDR1 is MNHNS and CDR2 SASEGT. The V segment lost 7 bases and the J segment 2 bases; nucleotides outside the gene matches: 5. This CDR3 is built from 14 residues. The genes are TRBV6-1 and TRBJ2-3; 8 bases agree with TRBD2. This TCR was sampled from a woman aged 18-29 years in good health. Input material: naive CD4+ T cells from blood. The CDR3 nucleotides are TGTGCCAGCAACCCGGGGGGGCCCACAGATACGCAGTATTTT. Protein: CASNPGGPTDTQYF.